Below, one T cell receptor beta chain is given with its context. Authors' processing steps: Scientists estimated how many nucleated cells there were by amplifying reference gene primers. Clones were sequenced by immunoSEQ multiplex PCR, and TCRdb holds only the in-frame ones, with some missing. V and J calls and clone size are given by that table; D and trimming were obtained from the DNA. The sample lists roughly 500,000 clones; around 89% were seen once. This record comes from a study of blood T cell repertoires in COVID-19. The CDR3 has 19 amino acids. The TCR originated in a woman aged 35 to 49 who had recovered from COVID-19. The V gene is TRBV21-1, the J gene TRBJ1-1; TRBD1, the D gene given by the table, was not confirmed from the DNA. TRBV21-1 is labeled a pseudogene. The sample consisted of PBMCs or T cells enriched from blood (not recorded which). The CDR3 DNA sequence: TGTGCCAGCAGCCGTCCCGGGACAGGGGGGGATGGTCGGTGGACTGAAGCTTTCTTT. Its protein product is CASSRPGTGGDGRWTEAFF.